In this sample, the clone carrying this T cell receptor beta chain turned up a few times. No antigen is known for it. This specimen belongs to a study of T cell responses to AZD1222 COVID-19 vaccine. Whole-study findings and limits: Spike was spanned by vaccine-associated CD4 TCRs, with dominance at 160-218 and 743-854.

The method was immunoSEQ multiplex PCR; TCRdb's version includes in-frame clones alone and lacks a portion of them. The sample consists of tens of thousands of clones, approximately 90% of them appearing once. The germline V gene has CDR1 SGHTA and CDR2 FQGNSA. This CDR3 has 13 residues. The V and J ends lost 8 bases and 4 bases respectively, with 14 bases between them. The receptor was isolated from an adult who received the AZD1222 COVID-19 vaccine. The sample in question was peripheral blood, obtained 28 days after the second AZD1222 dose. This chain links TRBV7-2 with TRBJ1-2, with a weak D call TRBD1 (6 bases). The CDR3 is CASRDTFVYGYTF. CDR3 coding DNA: TGTGCCAGCCGGGACACCTTTGTCTATGGCTACACCTTC.